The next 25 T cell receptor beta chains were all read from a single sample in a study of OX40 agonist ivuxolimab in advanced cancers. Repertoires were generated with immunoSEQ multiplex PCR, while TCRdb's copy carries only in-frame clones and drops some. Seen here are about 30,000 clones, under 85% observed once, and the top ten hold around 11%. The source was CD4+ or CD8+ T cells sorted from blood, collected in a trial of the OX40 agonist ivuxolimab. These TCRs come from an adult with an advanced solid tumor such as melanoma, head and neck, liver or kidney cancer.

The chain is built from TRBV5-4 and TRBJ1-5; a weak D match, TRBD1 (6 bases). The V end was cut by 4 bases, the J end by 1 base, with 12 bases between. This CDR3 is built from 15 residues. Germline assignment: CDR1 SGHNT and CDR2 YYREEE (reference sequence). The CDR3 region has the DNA TGTGCCAGCAGCCCCGGAGGGGGAAGCAATCAGCCCCAGCATTTT. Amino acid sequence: CASSPGGGSNQPQHF.

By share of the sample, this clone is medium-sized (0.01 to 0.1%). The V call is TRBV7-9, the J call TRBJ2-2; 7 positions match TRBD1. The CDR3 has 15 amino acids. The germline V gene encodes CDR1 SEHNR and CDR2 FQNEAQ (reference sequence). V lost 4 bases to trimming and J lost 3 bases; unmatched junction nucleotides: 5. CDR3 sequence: CASSYRQGYTGELFF. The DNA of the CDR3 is TGTGCCAGCAGCTATCGACAGGGATACACCGGGGAGCTGTTTTTT.

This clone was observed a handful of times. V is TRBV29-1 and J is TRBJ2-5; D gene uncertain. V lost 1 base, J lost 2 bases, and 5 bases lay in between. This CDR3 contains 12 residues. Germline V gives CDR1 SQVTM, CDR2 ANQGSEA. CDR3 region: CSVEGQQETQYF. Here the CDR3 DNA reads TGCAGCGTTGAAGGCCAACAAGAGACCCAGTACTTC.

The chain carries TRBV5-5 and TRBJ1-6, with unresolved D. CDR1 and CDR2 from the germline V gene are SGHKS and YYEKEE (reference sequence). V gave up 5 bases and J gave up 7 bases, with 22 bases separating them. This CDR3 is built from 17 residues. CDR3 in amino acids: CASRLTTPTSRNSPLHF. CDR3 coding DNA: TGTGCCAGCAGGCTTACCACCCCTACAAGTCGAAATTCACCCCTCCACTTT.

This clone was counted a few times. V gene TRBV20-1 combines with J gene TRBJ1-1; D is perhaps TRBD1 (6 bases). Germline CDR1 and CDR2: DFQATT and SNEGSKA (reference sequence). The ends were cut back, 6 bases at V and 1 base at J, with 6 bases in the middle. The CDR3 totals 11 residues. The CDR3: CSAQGNTEAFF. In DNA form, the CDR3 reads TGCAGTGCACAGGGGAACACTGAAGCTTTCTTT.

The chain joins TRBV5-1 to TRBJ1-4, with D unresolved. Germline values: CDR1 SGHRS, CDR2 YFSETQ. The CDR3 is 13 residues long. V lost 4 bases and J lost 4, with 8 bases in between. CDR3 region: CASSQTYNEKLFF. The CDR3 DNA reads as TGCGCCAGCAGCCAGACTTATAATGAAAAACTGTTTTTT.

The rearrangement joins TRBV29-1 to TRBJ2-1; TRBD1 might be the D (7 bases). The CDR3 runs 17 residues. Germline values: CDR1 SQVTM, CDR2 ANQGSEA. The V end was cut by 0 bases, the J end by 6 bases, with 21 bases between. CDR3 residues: CSVEDRYNRGLGNEQFF. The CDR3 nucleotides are TGCAGCGTTGAAGATAGGTATAACAGGGGACTGGGCAATGAGCAGTTCTTC.

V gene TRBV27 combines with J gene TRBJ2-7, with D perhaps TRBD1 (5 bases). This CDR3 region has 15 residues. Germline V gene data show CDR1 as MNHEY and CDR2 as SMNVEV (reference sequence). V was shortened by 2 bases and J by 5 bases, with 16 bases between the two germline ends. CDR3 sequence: CASSLGATGSDEQYV. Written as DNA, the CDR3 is TGTGCCAGCAGTTTAGGGGCGACCGGCAGCGACGAGCAGTACGTC.

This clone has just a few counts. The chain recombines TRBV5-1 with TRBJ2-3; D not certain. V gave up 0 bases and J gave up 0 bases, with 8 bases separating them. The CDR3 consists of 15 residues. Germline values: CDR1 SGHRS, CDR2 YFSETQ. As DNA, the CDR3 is TGCGCCAGCAGCTTGGCTGCGGCTAGCACAGATACGCAGTATTTT. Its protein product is CASSLAAASTDTQYF. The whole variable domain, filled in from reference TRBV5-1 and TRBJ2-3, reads KAGVTQTPRYLIKTRGQQVTLSCSPISGHRSVSWYQQTPGQGLQFLFEYFSETQRNKGNFPGRFSGRQFSNSRSEMNVSTLELGDSALYLCASSLAAASTDTQYFGPGTRLTVL.

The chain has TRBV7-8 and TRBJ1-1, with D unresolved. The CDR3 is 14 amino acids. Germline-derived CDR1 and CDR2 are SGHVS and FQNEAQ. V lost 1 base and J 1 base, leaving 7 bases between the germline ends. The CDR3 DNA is TGTGCCAGCAGCTTAGACACGTGGAACACTGAAGCTTTCTTT. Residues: CASSLDTWNTEAFF.

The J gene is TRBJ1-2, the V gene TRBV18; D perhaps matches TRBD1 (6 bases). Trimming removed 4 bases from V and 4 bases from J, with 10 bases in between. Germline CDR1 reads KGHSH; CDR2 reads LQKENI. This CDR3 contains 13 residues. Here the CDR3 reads CASSQEQGYGYTF. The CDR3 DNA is TGTGCCAGCTCACAGGAACAGGGCTATGGCTACACCTTC.

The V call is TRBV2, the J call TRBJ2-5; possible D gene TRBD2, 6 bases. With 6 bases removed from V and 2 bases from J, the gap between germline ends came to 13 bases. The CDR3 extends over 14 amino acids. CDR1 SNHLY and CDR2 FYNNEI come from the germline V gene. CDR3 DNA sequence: TGTGCCAGCAGCGTACTGGGGGGACAAGAGACCCAGTACTTC. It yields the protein CASSVLGGQETQYF.

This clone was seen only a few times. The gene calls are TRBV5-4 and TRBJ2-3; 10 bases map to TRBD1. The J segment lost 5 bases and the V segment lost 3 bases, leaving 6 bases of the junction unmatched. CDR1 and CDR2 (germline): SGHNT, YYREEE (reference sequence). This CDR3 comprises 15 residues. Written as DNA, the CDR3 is TGTGCCAGCAGCTGGCCGGGACAGGGGATAGATACGCAGTATTTT. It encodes CASSWPGQGIDTQYF. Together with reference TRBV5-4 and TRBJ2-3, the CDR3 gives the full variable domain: ETGVTQSPTHLIKTRGQQVTLRCSSQSGHNTVSWYQQALGQGPQFIFQYYREEENGRGNFPPRFSGLQFPNYSSELNVNALELDDSALYLCASSWPGQGIDTQYFGPGTRLTVL.

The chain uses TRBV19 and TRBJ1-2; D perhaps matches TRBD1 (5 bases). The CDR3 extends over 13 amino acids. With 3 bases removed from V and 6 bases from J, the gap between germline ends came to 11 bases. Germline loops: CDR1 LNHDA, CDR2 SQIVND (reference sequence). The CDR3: CASSIGRVNGYTF. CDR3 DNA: TGTGCCAGTAGTATCGGCAGGGTTAATGGCTACACCTTC.

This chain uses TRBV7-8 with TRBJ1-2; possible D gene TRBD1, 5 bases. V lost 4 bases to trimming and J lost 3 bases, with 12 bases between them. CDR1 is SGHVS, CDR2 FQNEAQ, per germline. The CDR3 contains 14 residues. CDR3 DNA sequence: TGTGCCAGCAGCTACGAGGGGATGGACTATGGCTACACCTTC. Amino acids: CASSYEGMDYGYTF. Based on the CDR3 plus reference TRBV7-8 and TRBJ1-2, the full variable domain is GAGVSQSPRYKVAKRGQDVALRCDPISGHVSLFWYQQALGQGPEFLTYFQNEAQLDKSGLPSDRFFAERPEGSVSTLKIQRTQQEDSAVYLCASSYEGMDYGYTFGSGTRLTVV.

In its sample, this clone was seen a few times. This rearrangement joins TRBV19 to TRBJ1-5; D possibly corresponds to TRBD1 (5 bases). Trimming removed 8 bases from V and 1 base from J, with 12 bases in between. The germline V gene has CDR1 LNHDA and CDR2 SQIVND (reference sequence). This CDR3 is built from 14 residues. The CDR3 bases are TGTGCCAGTGCGGGGGAGGGGAGCAATCAGCCCCAGCATTTT. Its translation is CASAGEGSNQPQHF.

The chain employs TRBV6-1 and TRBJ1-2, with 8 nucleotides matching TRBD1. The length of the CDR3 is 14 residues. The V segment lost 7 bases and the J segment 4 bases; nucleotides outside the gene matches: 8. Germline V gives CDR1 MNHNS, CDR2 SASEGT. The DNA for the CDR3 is TGTGCCAGCACCGAGACAGGGGACGTCTATGGCTACACCTTC. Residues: CASTETGDVYGYTF.

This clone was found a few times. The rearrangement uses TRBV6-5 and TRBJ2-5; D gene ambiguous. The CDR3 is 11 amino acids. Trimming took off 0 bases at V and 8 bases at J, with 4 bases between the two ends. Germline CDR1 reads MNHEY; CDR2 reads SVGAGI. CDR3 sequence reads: CASSYSHTQYF. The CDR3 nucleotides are TGTGCCAGCAGTTACTCCCATACCCAGTACTTC.

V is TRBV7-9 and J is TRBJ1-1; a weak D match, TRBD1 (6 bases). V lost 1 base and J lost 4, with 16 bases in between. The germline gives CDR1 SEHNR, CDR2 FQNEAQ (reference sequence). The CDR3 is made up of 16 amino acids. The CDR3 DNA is TGTGCCAGCAGCTTAGGCCAGGGGCGGAGGTCCACTGAAGCTTTCTTT. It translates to CASSLGQGRRSTEAFF.

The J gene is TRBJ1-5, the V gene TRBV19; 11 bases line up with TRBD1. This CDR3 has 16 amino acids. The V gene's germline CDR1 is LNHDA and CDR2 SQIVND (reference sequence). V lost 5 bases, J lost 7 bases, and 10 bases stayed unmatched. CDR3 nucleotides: TGTGCCAGTAGTCAGCAGGGGACAGGGGGACAGCAGCCCCAGCATTTT. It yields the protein CASSQQGTGGQQPQHF.

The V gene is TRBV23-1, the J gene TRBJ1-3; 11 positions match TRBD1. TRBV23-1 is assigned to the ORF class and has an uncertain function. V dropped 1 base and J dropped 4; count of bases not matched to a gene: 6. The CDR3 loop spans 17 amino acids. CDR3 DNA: TGCGCCAGCAGTCAATGGGACAGGGGGGTGGGCGGAAACACCATATATTTT. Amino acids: CASSQWDRGVGGNTIYF.

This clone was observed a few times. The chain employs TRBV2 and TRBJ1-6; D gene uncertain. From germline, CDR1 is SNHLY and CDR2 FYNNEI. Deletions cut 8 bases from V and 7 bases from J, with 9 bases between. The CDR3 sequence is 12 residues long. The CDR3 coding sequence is TGTGCCAGCGGACTTGTCAATTCACCCCTCCACTTT. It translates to CASGLVNSPLHF.

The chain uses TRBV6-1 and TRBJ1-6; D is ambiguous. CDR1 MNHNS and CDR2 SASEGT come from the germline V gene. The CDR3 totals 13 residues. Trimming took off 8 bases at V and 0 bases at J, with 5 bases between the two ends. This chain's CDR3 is CASQVSYNSPLHF. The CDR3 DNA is TGTGCCAGCCAAGTCTCCTATAATTCACCCCTCCACTTT.

This CDR3 reads CASRADTDTQYF. The CDR3, as DNA: TGTGCCAGCAGAGCTGACACAGATACGCAGTATTTT. The chain links TRBV7-9 to TRBJ2-3; D unclear. V lost 6 bases to trimming and J lost 2 bases, with 6 bases between them. Germline CDR1 SEHNR, CDR2 FQNEAQ (reference sequence). There are 12 residues in the CDR3.

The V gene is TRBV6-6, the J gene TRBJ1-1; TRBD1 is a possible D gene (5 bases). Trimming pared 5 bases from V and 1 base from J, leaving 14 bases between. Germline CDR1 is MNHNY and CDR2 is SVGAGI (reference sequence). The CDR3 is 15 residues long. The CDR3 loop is CASSLRPGENTEAFF. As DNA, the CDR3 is TGTGCCAGCAGTCTACGTCCGGGGGAGAACACTGAAGCTTTCTTT.